The 10 T cell receptor beta chains presented below share a single source sample, sequenced in a study of T cell repertoires in cytomegalovirus infection. TCRdb passed the reads through MiXCR, listing each CDR3 protein once. The table has fewer than 550,000 distinct CDR3 sequences, about 10% seen once; the top ten hold 10% to 13%. The specimen sequenced was PBMCs. The receptors originated from a human donor in good health (CMV status not recorded). Some clones in this sample may be carry-over from other donors' samples.

This clonotype was observed at least ten times. The chain couples TRBV18 to TRBJ2-3, with 13 positions matching TRBD2. With 3 bases clipped from V and 0 bases from J, the junction kept 3 bases outside the gene matches. CDR3 length: 17 residues. Per germline, CDR1 KGHSH and CDR2 LQKENI. The CDR3 DNA sequence: TGTGCCAGCTCACCTAGGACTAGCGGGGGAAGCACAGATACGCAGTATTTT. Its protein is CASSPRTSGGSTDTQYF.

This clonotype was observed many times. The chain has TRBV27 and TRBJ2-3, with D unresolved. Trimming removed 0 bases at V and 0 bases at J, with 13 bases between. Germline V CDR1 and CDR2: MNHEY, SMNVEV (reference sequence). The CDR3 runs to 17 residues. In DNA, the CDR3 is TGTGCCAGCAGTTTATCGGGTAGACTGGCAAGCACAGATACGCAGTATTTT. Translating it yields CASSLSGRLASTDTQYF.

In its sample, this clonotype was seen once. This rearrangement joins TRBV20-1 to TRBJ2-3; TRBD2 matches at 12 bases. This CDR3 has 16 residues. The V gene's germline CDR1 is DFQATT and CDR2 SNEGSKA (reference sequence). V lost 3 bases to trimming and J lost 3 bases; unmatched junction nucleotides: 7. CDR3 residues: CSARKTSGGPTDTQYF. The CDR3 DNA follows: TGCAGTGCTAGGAAGACTAGCGGGGGCCCAACAGATACGCAGTATTTT.

This clonotype was detected many times. The rearrangement uses TRBV7-2 and TRBJ2-5; D uncertain. V gave up 6 bases and J gave up 5 bases, with 7 bases separating them. In germline, CDR1 is SGHTA, CDR2 FQGNSA. The CDR3 is 11 residues long. The chain's CDR3 is CASRRMETQYF. The CDR3 DNA follows: TGTGCCAGCAGGAGGATGGAGACCCAGTACTTC. The full variable domain, in which reference TRBV7-2 and TRBJ2-5 provide the parts outside the CDR3, is GAGVSQSPSNKVTEKGKDVELRCDPISGHTALYWYRQSLGQGLEFLIYFQGNSAPDKSGLPSDRFSAERTGGSVSTLTIQRTQQEDSAVYLCASRRMETQYFGPGTRLLVL.

The chain couples TRBV3-1 to TRBJ1-5; D call uncertain. V lost 0 bases and J lost 0, with 6 bases in between. The CDR3 consists of 15 residues. Per germline, CDR1 LGHDT and CDR2 YNNKEL (reference sequence). The CDR3 coding sequence is TGTGCCAGCAGCCAAGACAGGTCTAGCAATCAGCCCCAGCATTTT. The encoded protein is CASSQDRSSNQPQHF.

The chain carries TRBV28 and TRBJ2-5; 8 bases fit TRBD2. J gave up 4 bases and V 4 bases, and 8 bases lay outside the gene matches. The CDR3 spans 15 residues. Per germline, CDR1 MDHEN and CDR2 SYDVKM. The CDR3 coding sequence is TGTGCCAGCAGTTCCGAGCGGGAGATCCGAGAGACCCAGTACTTC. This codes for CASSSEREIRETQYF.

The chain uses TRBV20-1 and TRBJ2-7, with D perhaps TRBD2 (6 bases). The CDR3 spans 14 residues. Looked up from germline, CDR1 is DFQATT and CDR2 is SNEGSKA (reference sequence). V lost 3 bases, J lost 0 bases, and 12 bases lay in between. The CDR3 sequence is CSARAGSLSYEQYF. The CDR3 coding sequence is TGCAGTGCTAGGGCCGGGAGCCTCTCCTACGAGCAGTACTTC.

This clonotype was detected only a few times. The chain joins TRBV5-1 to TRBJ2-1, with 8 bases lining up with TRBD2. J gave up 0 bases and V 6 bases, and 8 bases lay outside the gene matches. CDR3 size: 16 residues. Germline V gene sequence: CDR1 SGHRS, CDR2 YFSETQ. CDR3 region: CASKRGPFSSYNEQFF. As DNA, the CDR3 is TGCGCCAGCAAGCGGGGGCCTTTCTCCTCCTACAATGAGCAGTTCTTC.

This clonotype was seen only a few times. The chain joins TRBV6-5 to TRBJ1-2; D remains unclear. The CDR3 extends over 12 amino acids. Germline CDR1 and CDR2: MNHEY and SVGAGI. Trimming took off 7 bases at V and 8 bases at J, with 14 bases between the two ends. The DNA for the CDR3 is TGTGCCAGCAATAGAGGGTCTGGGGGCTACACCTTC. The encoded protein is CASNRGSGGYTF.

This clonotype came up many times. The rearrangement joins TRBV7-9 to TRBJ2-5; 7 bases map to TRBD2. The germline CDR1 and CDR2 sequences are SEHNR and FQNEAQ (reference sequence). The CDR3 sequence is 16 residues long. V was pared by 6 bases and J by 3 bases, with 13 bases of the junction left unmatched. CDR3 nucleotides: TGTGCCAGCAGGCTCCCCCCAGGGAGGGAGGAAGAGACCCAGTACTTC. Protein: CASRLPPGREEETQYF.